These 24 T cell receptor beta chains originate from one sample sequenced in a study of blood T cell repertoires in COVID-19. Profiling relied on immunoSEQ multiplex PCR, and the TCRdb table lists in-frame clones only, not all of them. The sample contains hundreds of thousands of clones, over 75% of which appear only once. Sequenced input: peripheral blood. The source is a man in his fifties with COVID-19, enrolled during active disease.

The CDR3 loop is CASSPQPGMETQYF. In DNA form, the CDR3 reads TGTGCCAGCTCACCACAGCCAGGGATGGAGACCCAGTACTTC. This chain links TRBV18 with TRBJ2-5; weak D call: TRBD1 (5 bases). Germline-derived CDR1 and CDR2 are KGHSH and LQKENI. The CDR3 runs to 14 residues. V dropped 1 base and J dropped 5 bases, with 11 bases sitting between them.

The chain recombines TRBV4-2 with TRBJ2-5, with 8 positions matching TRBD2. With V trimmed by 1 base and J by 3 bases, 4 bases remained unmatched. This CDR3 contains 15 residues. Germline V gives CDR1 LGHNA, CDR2 YNFKEQ. The CDR3 DNA reads TGTGCCAGCAGCCAAGGGATTAGCGGGAAAGAGACCCAGTACTTC. Translating it yields CASSQGISGKETQYF.

The chain couples TRBV5-4 to TRBJ1-4; D is uncertain. V shed 4 bases and J shed 0 bases, with 10 bases lying between them. The germline V gene encodes CDR1 SGHNT and CDR2 YYREEE (reference sequence). The CDR3 spans 15 residues. This CDR3 reads CASSNSLATNEKLFF. The CDR3, as DNA: TGTGCCAGCAGCAACTCATTAGCAACTAATGAAAAACTGTTTTTT.

The chain links TRBV19 to TRBJ1-4; D gene ambiguous. This CDR3 is 16 amino acids long. Germline V lookup: CDR1 LNHDA, CDR2 SQIVND (reference sequence). The V gene lost 1 base and the J gene lost 5 bases, with 14 bases spanning the gap. The CDR3 protein is CASSIGEGRWNEKLFF. Written as DNA, the CDR3 is TGTGCCAGTAGTATAGGCGAAGGCAGGTGGAATGAAAAACTGTTTTTT.

The chain employs TRBV6-5 and TRBJ1-6; D unclear. In germline, CDR1 is MNHEY, CDR2 SVGAGI. Deletions cut 4 bases from V and 12 bases from J, with 7 bases between. The CDR3 totals 11 residues. The CDR3: CASSSGEPLHF. In nucleotides, the CDR3 is TGTGCCAGCAGTTCCGGGGAACCCCTCCACTTT.

This sequence joins TRBV30 and TRBJ1-2; 7 bases match TRBD1. Germline CDR1 GTSNPN, CDR2 SVGIG (reference sequence). V shed 5 bases, J shed 8 bases, and the junction held 14 bases outside the gene matches. The CDR3 has 14 residues. This CDR3 reads CAWDGSTGMEGYTF. In DNA form, the CDR3 reads TGTGCCTGGGACGGCTCGACAGGGATGGAAGGCTACACCTTC.

This clone was recorded only once. CDR3 bases: TGTGCCAGCAGCCAAACAGGGACAGGGTATCGCGAGCAGTACTTC. Translating it yields CASSQTGTGYREQYF. The V gene is TRBV6-5, the J gene TRBJ2-7, with 9 bases lining up with TRBD1. After removal of 6 bases from V and 6 bases from J, the junction contained 12 bases not matched to a gene. Germline V gene lookup returns CDR1 MNHEY and CDR2 SVGAGI. The CDR3 length is 15 residues.

A note on this clone: Other DNA sequences within the sample encode an identical CDR3. The chain is built from TRBV19 and TRBJ2-5; possibly TRBD2 for D (5 bases). The CDR3 spans 13 residues. V gave up 1 base and J gave up 5 bases, with 8 bases separating them. The germline V gene has CDR1 LNHDA and CDR2 SQIVND (reference sequence). DNA for the CDR3: TGTGCCAGTAGTATAGGAGGGCTGGAGACCCAGTACTTC. It yields the protein CASSIGGLETQYF. Full variable domain (outside the CDR3, taken from reference TRBV19 and TRBJ2-5): DGGITQSPKYLFRKEGQNVTLSCEQNLNHDAMYWYRQDPGQGLRLIYYSQIVNDFQKGDIAEGYSVSREKKESFPLTVTSAQKNPTAFYLCASSIGGLETQYFGPGTRLLVL.

The genes are TRBV5-4 and TRBJ1-2, with 11 bases that match TRBD1. This CDR3 has 16 residues. With 4 bases clipped from V and 4 bases from J, the junction kept 9 bases outside the gene matches. Germline CDR1 is SGHNT and CDR2 is YYREEE (reference sequence). CDR3 protein: CASSPSGTGGAYGYTF. The CDR3 nucleotides read TGTGCCAGCAGCCCTTCCGGGACAGGGGGTGCCTATGGCTACACCTTC.

The J gene is TRBJ2-5, the V gene TRBV3-1 (or the pseudogene TRBV3-2); 9 positions agree with TRBD2. The CDR3 extends over 12 amino acids. Germline assignment: CDR1 LGHDT and CDR2 YNNKEL (reference sequence). The CDR3 loop is CSAGGKQETQYF. The CDR3 DNA sequence: TGTAGTGCGGGGGGGAAACAAGAGACCCAGTACTTC.

The chain employs TRBV10-3 and TRBJ2-7; possible D gene TRBD1, 5 bases. CDR1 and CDR2 (germline): ENHRY, SYGVKD. Between the trimmed V and J ends, which lost 3 bases and 0 bases, there was a span of 9 bases. The CDR3 contains 14 residues. The CDR3 region is CAISDRESSYEQYF. Written as DNA, the CDR3 is TGTGCCATCAGTGACAGGGAAAGCTCCTACGAGCAGTACTTC.

The chain links TRBV2 to TRBJ2-1; D is perhaps TRBD2 (6 bases). CDR3 length: 12 residues. Germline V CDR1 and CDR2: SNHLY, FYNNEI. V lost 6 bases, J lost 12 bases, and 15 bases lay in between. CDR3 in amino acids: CASSPGGGRQFF. DNA of the CDR3: TGTGCCAGCAGCCCTGGAGGAGGGCGGCAGTTCTTC. Supplemented by reference TRBV2 and TRBJ2-1, the full variable domain reads EPEVTQTPSHQVTQMGQEVILRCVPISNHLYFYWYRQILGQKVEFLVSFYNNEISEKSEIFDDQFSVERPDGSNFTLKIRSTKLEDSAMYFCASSPGGGRQFFGPGTRLTVL.

The chain employs TRBV2 and TRBJ2-6; the D gene is possibly TRBD1 (5 bases). This CDR3 is built from 14 residues. Germline-derived CDR1 and CDR2 are SNHLY and FYNNEI. V was pared by 3 bases and J by 2 bases, with 5 bases between. Written as DNA, the CDR3 is TGTGCCAGCAGTGACAGGGCTGGGGCCAACGTCCTGACTTTC. Protein: CASSDRAGANVLTF.

The V call is TRBV9, the J call TRBJ2-1; 9 bases map to TRBD2. The CDR3 spans 15 residues. Per germline, CDR1 SGDLS and CDR2 YYNGEE. Losses at the gene ends were 1 base for V and 10 bases for J; bases not matched to a gene: 9. CDR3 coding DNA: TGTGCCAGCAGCGTAATCAGCGGGGGGCCAGACGAGCAGTTCTTC. As protein: CASSVISGGPDEQFF.

A single count supports this clone. CDR3 loop: CASSSDRPSYEQYF. The CDR3, as DNA: TGTGCCAGCAGTTCGGACAGGCCCTCCTACGAGCAGTACTTC. The rearrangement joins TRBV11-1 to TRBJ2-7; 7 bases agree with TRBD1. Per the germline V gene, CDR1 is SGHAT and CDR2 is FQDESV (reference sequence). The CDR3 length is 14 residues. With 6 bases clipped from V and 0 bases from J, the junction kept 5 bases outside the gene matches.

This clone came up once. The chain is built from TRBV28 and TRBJ2-5; 9 positions agree with TRBD2. Germline-derived CDR1 and CDR2 are MDHEN and SYDVKM. V shed 11 bases, J shed 7 bases, and the junction held 14 bases outside the gene matches. The CDR3 length is 14 residues. For the CDR3, the DNA is TGTGCCGGAGGAGGAGCGGGGGGCCGCCGGACCCAGTACTTC. As protein: CAGGGAGGRRTQYF. Filled out from reference TRBV28 and TRBJ2-5, the complete variable domain reads DVKVTQSSRYLVKRTGEKVFLECVQDMDHENMFWYRQDPGLGLRLIYFSYDVKMKEKGDIPEGYSVSREKKERFSLILESASTNQTSMYLCAGGGAGGRRTQYFGPGTRLLVL.

The chain employs TRBV27 and TRBJ2-7; 8 nucleotides line up with TRBD1. V lost 0 bases and J lost 1; bases outside the gene matches: 8. Per germline, CDR1 MNHEY and CDR2 SMNVEV (reference sequence). The CDR3 covers 17 residues. DNA of the CDR3: TGTGCCAGCAGTTTATCGAAGACAGGGGAAGGTTCCTACGAGCAGTACTTC. Amino acid sequence: CASSLSKTGEGSYEQYF.

The rearrangement uses TRBV6-5 and TRBJ2-2; 10 nucleotides agree with TRBD2. Trimming cost V 7 bases and J 3 bases; bases outside gene matches: 5. The CDR3 is 15 amino acids. The germline V gene has CDR1 MNHEY and CDR2 SVGAGI. The CDR3 is CASTSGGSDTGELFF. The CDR3 DNA follows: TGTGCCAGCACTAGCGGGGGCTCAGACACCGGGGAGCTGTTTTTT.

The chain recombines TRBV5-5 with TRBJ2-5; 9 nucleotides line up with TRBD2. V trimming: 2 bases; J trimming: 3 bases; junction bases outside the gene matches: 8. Germline V gene sequence: CDR1 SGHKS, CDR2 YYEKEE (reference sequence). The length of the CDR3 is 16 residues. The CDR3 bases are TGTGCCAGCAGCTTAGGGGACCTAGCGGGAAAAGAGACCCAGTACTTC. Its translation is CASSLGDLAGKETQYF.

This chain uses TRBV6-5 with TRBJ1-5, with 8 bases aligning to TRBD1. V lost 6 bases and J lost 4; bases outside the gene matches: 8. Germline V CDR1 and CDR2: MNHEY, SVGAGI. The CDR3 spans 15 residues. The CDR3 reads CASRFWGQANQPQHF. DNA of the CDR3: TGTGCCAGCAGGTTTTGGGGACAGGCAAATCAGCCCCAGCATTTT.

This chain joins TRBV12-5 and TRBJ2-3; a possible D gene is TRBD2 (6 bases). V was cut by 5 bases and J by 4 bases, with 13 bases left in between. CDR1 and CDR2 from the germline V gene are LGHNT and FRNRAP. This CDR3 comprises 14 residues. The CDR3 protein is CASGPSGVADTQYF. The CDR3 DNA sequence: TGTGCTAGTGGTCCCTCGGGAGTGGCAGATACGCAGTATTTT.

This clone was observed once. The rearrangement uses TRBV2 and TRBJ2-7, with 7 bases aligning to TRBD1. CDR1 SNHLY and CDR2 FYNNEI come from the germline V gene. Trimming at V came to 6 bases and at J to 1 base, leaving 6 bases not matched to a gene. The CDR3 is 14 amino acids. CDR3 amino acids: CASREQGSSYEQYF. The CDR3 nucleotides read TGTGCCAGCAGAGAACAGGGGTCATCCTACGAGCAGTACTTC.

This chain connects TRBV3-1 (or the pseudogene TRBV3-2) to TRBJ2-7; 8 bases match TRBD1. The CDR3 loop spans 14 amino acids. CDR1 and CDR2 from the germline V gene are LGHDT and YNNKEL (reference sequence). The trim removed 3 bases at V and 3 bases at J, leaving 4 bases unmatched. The CDR3, as DNA: TGTGCCAGCAGCCATCTTGGACAGGGCTACGAGCAGTACTTC. This encodes CASSHLGQGYEQYF.

The gene calls are TRBV24-1 and TRBJ2-3, with TRBD1 matching over 8 bases. From germline, CDR1 is KGHDR and CDR2 SFDVKD. The trim removed 3 bases at V and 2 bases at J, leaving 9 bases unmatched. CDR3 length: 17 amino acids. CDR3 in DNA: TGTGCCACCAGTGATCGCCGCGCAGGGGGCCCCACAGATACGCAGTATTTT. Residues: CATSDRRAGGPTDTQYF.